This TCR beta chain was documented in a study of shared clonotypes between healthy human individuals. Study in general: CD4 naive and memory got three plates each, CD8 naive two, CD8 memory one.

The study, taken as a whole, reports: Non-shared clonotypes had lower generation probabilities than those shared by all four donors.

This was a deep-level run. The repertoire was sequenced with immunoSEQ multiplex PCR; TCRdb's copy has only in-frame clones and lacks some. The sample has some 1 million clones, roughly 80% seen once. There are 18 residues in the CDR3. The V and J ends lost 2 bases and 6 bases, in that order; junction bases with no gene match: 14. Germline assignment: CDR1 SGHRS and CDR2 YFSETQ. Turning to this clone: Its antigen is as yet unknown.

The source of this sequence is a man aged 18-30 years in good health. Sequenced input: memory CD4+ T cells sorted from blood. Subset meaning: CD45RA-negative fraction. V and J are TRBV5-1 and TRBJ2-7; 13 bases align to TRBD2. CDR3 protein: CASSLGLAGAGGMSEQYF. The CDR3 nucleotides read TGCGCCAGCAGCTTAGGACTAGCGGGAGCGGGGGGCATGAGCGAGCAGTACTTC. Looking up the rest from reference TRBV5-1 and TRBJ2-7 gives the full variable domain: KAGVTQTPRYLIKTRGQQVTLSCSPISGHRSVSWYQQTPGQGLQFLFEYFSETQRNKGNFPGRFSGRQFSNSRSEMNVSTLELGDSALYLCASSLGLAGAGGMSEQYFGPGTRLTVT.